The rows below give T cell receptor beta chains drawn from one sample of a study of T cell responses to AZD1222 COVID-19 vaccine. The protocol was immunoSEQ multiplex PCR, while the TCRdb copy is restricted to in-frame clones and leaves out a portion. The sample includes about 94,000 clones, 85% of them seen just once. The sample here was peripheral blood, taken 28 days after the second AZD1222 dose. These receptor sequences come from an adult who received the AZD1222 COVID-19 vaccine. Each CDR3 is given with its conserved first and last residue. The D gene is left open where the match is weak. Clone sizes are given selectively: once, few, many, or a class where the clone is expanded.

TRBV18	14	once	TRBJ2-7	-	CASSLAEGTYEQYF	TGTGCCAGCTCACTCGCGGAGGGTACGTACGAGCAGTACTTC
TRBV27	14	-	TRBJ2-1	-	CASSYQGGYNEQFF	TGTGCCAGCAGTTATCAGGGGGGCTACAATGAGCAGTTCTTC
TRBV5-1	14	-	TRBJ2-5	-	CASRVRAGQETQYF	TGCGCCAGCAGAGTTCGGGCAGGTCAAGAGACCCAGTACTTC
TRBV7-3	13	-	TRBJ2-3	-	CASSLTGLDTQYF	TGTGCCAGCAGCTTAACAGGGTTGGATACGCAGTATTTT
TRBV5-5	15	-	TRBJ2-7	TRBD2	CASSLVLAGEYEQYF	TGTGCCAGCAGCTTGGTACTAGCGGGTGAATACGAGCAGTACTTC
TRBV29-1	11	once	TRBJ2-7	-	CSVTHAGEQYF	TGCAGCGTGACCCACGCGGGGGAGCAGTACTTC
TRBV15	15	-	TRBJ1-5	TRBD1	CATSLTHPGGQPQHF	TGTGCCACCAGCCTGACACACCCAGGGGGTCAGCCCCAGCATTTT
TRBV12-3/TRBV12-4	12	-	TRBJ1-5	-	CASRVGNQPQHF	TGTGCCAGCAGGGTGGGGAATCAGCCCCAGCATTTT
TRBV5-4	16	-	TRBJ1-2	-	CASSLGGGQSDYGYTF	TGTGCCAGCAGCTTGGGCGGCGGGCAGTCCGACTATGGCTACACCTTC
TRBV20-1	11	once	TRBJ1-1	-	CSALRTAEAFF	TGCAGTGCTCTTCGGACGGCTGAAGCTTTCTTT
TRBV7-3	16	-	TRBJ2-4	-	CASSPGGQSNKNIQYF	TGTGCCAGCAGCCCCGGGGGCCAGTCAAACAAAAACATTCAGTACTTC
TRBV28	13	once	TRBJ2-1	-	CASSLGRNNEQFF	TGTGCCAGCAGTTTGGGTAGAAACAATGAGCAGTTCTTC
TRBV27	15	-	TRBJ1-6	TRBD1	CASKTRQGVNSPLHF	TGTGCCAGCAAAACTCGACAGGGCGTTAATTCACCCCTCCACTTT
TRBV5-1	16	-	TRBJ1-6	-	CASSIRTASLNSPLHF	TGCGCCAGCAGCATCCGGACAGCTTCCCTTAATTCACCCCTCCACTTT
TRBV6-6	16	-	TRBJ1-5	-	CATYRDSAGGNQPQHF	TGTGCCACCTACAGGGACTCCGCAGGTGGCAATCAGCCCCAGCATTTT
TRBV28	12	-	TRBJ1-2	-	CASSLRNYGYTF	TGTGCCAGCAGTTTAAGGAACTATGGCTACACCTTC
TRBV10-1	14	few	TRBJ2-1	-	CASSETARFGEQFF	TGCGCCAGCAGTGAGACCGCTAGGTTTGGTGAGCAGTTCTTC
TRBV30	12	-	TRBJ1-2	-	CAWSSGIYGYTF	TGTGCCTGGAGTTCGGGGATCTATGGCTACACCTTC
TRBV24-1	15	-	TRBJ2-2	TRBD1	CATSDAGTATGELFF	TGTGCCACCAGTGATGCCGGGACAGCAACCGGGGAGCTGTTTTTT
TRBV7-2	14	-	TRBJ2-7	TRBD1	CASSFSGQAYEQYF	TGTGCCAGCAGCTTCTCGGGACAGGCCTACGAGCAGTACTTC
TRBV6-2/TRBV6-3	14	-	TRBJ2-3	-	CASSPRGGVEWQYF	TGTGCCAGCAGTCCCAGAGGGGGTGTGGAATGGCAGTATTTT
TRBV2	16	-	TRBJ1-1	TRBD1	CASSDATGFRNTEAFF	TGTGCCAGCAGTGACGCGACAGGGTTCAGGAACACTGAAGCTTTCTTT
TRBV6-5	13	-	TRBJ1-1	-	CATSGFQNTEAFF	TGTGCCACTTCCGGGTTCCAGAACACTGAAGCTTTCTTT